The sequence of this T cell receptor beta chain was determined in a study of control samples from healthy donors and cancer patients. Profiling relied on immunoSEQ multiplex PCR, and the TCRdb table lists in-frame clones only, not all of them. The data show around 100,000 clones, 80% to 90% seen once. From germline, CDR1 is MNHNS and CDR2 SASEGT. The CDR3 is 17 amino acids. The trim removed 4 bases at V and 4 bases at J, leaving 10 bases unmatched. This receptor was obtained from a man aged 55 to 70 with lung cancer. Sequencing was performed on PBMCs. This chain uses TRBV6-1 with TRBJ2-2; TRBD1 matches 9 bases. The CDR3 protein is CASSGDRAPLGTGELFF. The DNA for the CDR3 is TGTGCCAGCAGTGGGGACAGGGCGCCTCTTGGCACCGGGGAGCTGTTTTTT.